Listed here are 25 T cell receptor beta chains from one sample, sequenced in a study of Graves' ophthalmopathy and Graves' hyperthyroidism. The TCR beta CDR3 regions underwent amplification from RNA transcripts. The workflow started with a first-round RT-PCR run with HTBI primers and then moved on to a second-round multiplex PCR. MiXCR was run by TCRdb on the multiplex PCR reads, yielding one entry per CDR3 protein. This sample has 740,000 or so distinct CDR3 sequences, with roughly two fifths found just once. Material: peripheral blood. Every receptor here comes from an adult man with Graves' ophthalmopathy.

Remarks on this clonotype: A read error likely explains this, since a far larger clone differs by one base. The gene calls are TRBV5-4 and TRBJ2-5; D is possibly TRBD2 (7 bases). The V end was cut by 4 bases, the J end by 4 bases, with 14 bases between. Looked up from germline, CDR1 is SGHNT and CDR2 is YYREEE (reference sequence). This CDR3 comprises 14 residues. The CDR3: CASSVDGGRETQYF. CDR3 sequence (DNA): TGTGCCAGCAGCGTCGACGGGGGGCGAGAGACCCAGTACTTC. Drawing the rest from reference TRBV5-4 and TRBJ2-5, the complete variable domain is ETGVTQSPTHLIKTRGQQVTLRCSSQSGHNTVSWYQQALGQGPQFIFQYYREEENGRGNFPPRFSGLQFPNYSSELNVNALELDDSALYLCASSVDGGRETQYFGPGTRLLVL.

J is TRBJ2-2 and V is TRBV25-1; D remains ambiguous. Trimming removed 8 bases at V and 7 bases at J, with 14 bases between. The CDR3 has 13 amino acids. Germline CDR1 reads MGHDK; CDR2 reads SYGVNS. The CDR3 sequence is CASVERGDGELFF. In nucleotides, the CDR3 is TGTGCCAGCGTTGAACGCGGAGACGGGGAGCTGTTTTTT.

V and J are TRBV2 and TRBJ2-5, with TRBD2 matching 8 bases. V lost 6 bases to trimming and J lost 3 bases; unmatched junction nucleotides: 0. CDR1 and CDR2 from the germline V gene are SNHLY and FYNNEI. The CDR3 spans 12 residues. The CDR3 DNA sequence: TGTGCCAGCAGCGGGGGGGAAGAGACCCAGTACTTC. Its translation: CASSGGEETQYF.

The chain joins TRBV7-3 to TRBJ2-2; 12 bases line up with TRBD2. J gave up 4 bases and V 5 bases, and 5 bases lay outside the gene matches. This CDR3 is 16 amino acids long. The V gene's germline CDR1 is SGHTA and CDR2 FQGTGA. The CDR3: CASSLQGLAGTGELFF. DNA of the CDR3: TGTGCCAGCAGCCTACAGGGACTAGCGGGCACCGGGGAGCTGTTTTTT.

This clonotype was counted a single time. The V and J genes are TRBV6-1 and TRBJ1-5; TRBD1 matches at 7 bases. CDR1 and CDR2 from the germline V gene are MNHNS and SASEGT. The CDR3 runs to 15 residues. V gave up 8 bases and J gave up 7 bases; unmatched junction bases: 14. The CDR3 loop reads CASLGLYRGEQPQHF. The CDR3 DNA follows: TGTGCCAGCTTGGGCCTCTACAGGGGAGAACAGCCCCAGCATTTT.

This clonotype showed up just a few times. The chain has TRBV9 and TRBJ2-2; the match to TRBD1 covers 7 bases. CDR1 is SGDLS, CDR2 YYNGEE, per germline. The junction had 4 bases not matched to a gene; V was cut back by 1 base and J by 4 bases. This CDR3 contains 15 residues. In DNA form, the CDR3 reads TGTGCCAGCAGCGTACAGGGGGTGGTCACCGGGGAGCTGTTTTTT. Translation gives CASSVQGVVTGELFF. The variable domain in full, completed from reference TRBV9 and TRBJ2-2, reads DSGVTQTPKHLITATGQRVTLRCSPRSGDLSVYWYQQSLDQGLQFLIQYYNGEERAKGNILERFSAQQFPDLHSELNLSSLELGDSALYFCASSVQGVVTGELFFGEGSRLTVL.

In its sample, this clonotype was seen a few times. The V gene is TRBV7-8, the J gene TRBJ1-2; TRBD1 matches at 9 bases. Trimming removed 4 bases from V and 4 bases from J; junction bases left unmatched: 10. This CDR3 region has 16 residues. Per germline, CDR1 SGHVS and CDR2 FQNEAQ. The CDR3 nucleotides are TGTGCCAGCAGCTCAGACCCGGGACAGGGTTTCTATGGCTACACCTTC. Its translation: CASSSDPGQGFYGYTF.

This clonotype showed up just once. This chain joins TRBV29-1 and TRBJ2-7, with D perhaps being TRBD1 or TRBD2 (5 bases each). Per the germline V gene, CDR1 is SQVTM and CDR2 is ANQGSEA. This CDR3 comprises 13 residues. Trimming shortened V by 4 bases and J by 2 bases, and 12 bases separated the two germline ends. The CDR3 here is CSVAGTDTYEQYF. CDR3 sequence (DNA): TGCAGCGTTGCCGGGACGGATACCTACGAGCAGTACTTC.

The chain employs TRBV2 and TRBJ1-1; 11 positions match TRBD1. The CDR3 contains 15 residues. Germline-derived CDR1 and CDR2 are SNHLY and FYNNEI. With V trimmed by 5 bases and J by 4 bases, 6 bases remained unmatched. The CDR3 protein is CASSWTGGSVTEAFF. The CDR3 nucleotides are TGTGCCAGCAGTTGGACAGGGGGCAGTGTCACTGAAGCTTTCTTT.

The rearrangement uses TRBV25-1 and TRBJ1-1, with TRBD1 identical over 11 bases. This CDR3 is 14 amino acids long. V lost 5 bases to trimming and J lost 7 bases; unmatched junction nucleotides: 6. Looked up from germline, CDR1 is MGHDK and CDR2 is SYGVNS. The DNA of the CDR3 is TGTGCCAGCAGTTGGGACAGGGGGTTGCTTGAAGCTTTCTTT. Translated, it gives CASSWDRGLLEAFF. Using reference TRBV25-1 and TRBJ1-1 for the parts outside the CDR3, the full variable domain is EADIYQTPRYLVIGTGKKITLECSQTMGHDKMYWYQQDPGMELHLIHYSYGVNSTEKGDLSSESTVSRIRTEHFPLTLESARPSHTSQYLCASSWDRGLLEAFFGQGTRLTVV.

This clonotype was picked up a small number of times. CDR3 sequence reads: CASSPLVAGYTF. The CDR3 nucleotides are TGTGCCAGCAGCCCATTAGTGGCCGGCTACACCTTC. The chain combines TRBV7-2 with TRBJ1-2; D ambiguous. V was trimmed by 5 bases and J by 8 bases, leaving 12 bases between them. The CDR3 runs 12 residues. The germline V gene encodes CDR1 SGHTA and CDR2 FQGNSA.

A few counts support this clonotype. V gene TRBV7-9 combines with J gene TRBJ2-7, with D perhaps matching TRBD1 (5 bases). The CDR3 is 18 amino acids. Trimming left V 5 bases short and J 0 bases short, with 23 bases between. Per germline, CDR1 SEHNR and CDR2 FQNEAQ (reference sequence). CDR3 sequence reads: CASSLILMGPRSSYEQYF. The CDR3 DNA is TGTGCCAGCAGCCTGATACTAATGGGGCCTAGGAGCTCCTACGAGCAGTACTTC.

The CDR3 reads CASGTSGSDEQYF. The CDR3 DNA reads as TGTGCCAGTGGGACTAGCGGGAGTGACGAGCAGTACTTC. The rearrangement uses TRBV19 and TRBJ2-7, with 14 bases identical to TRBD2. Trimming at V came to 8 bases and at J to 5 bases, leaving 2 bases not matched to a gene. The germline V gene encodes CDR1 LNHDA and CDR2 SQIVND (reference sequence). The CDR3 extends over 13 amino acids.

This clonotype turned up a few times. The rearrangement links TRBV7-9 to TRBJ1-2, with D hard to call. CDR1 is SEHNR and CDR2 is FQNEAQ in the germline V gene (reference sequence). V lost 6 bases, J lost 8 bases, and 19 bases lay in between. The CDR3 totals 14 residues. The CDR3 loop is CASSYSNPRRGYTF. The CDR3 region has the DNA TGTGCCAGCAGTTACTCTAACCCCCGGCGGGGCTACACCTTC.

Regarding this clonotype: Sequence at one end of the junction differs from germline and may be a read error. V gene TRBV7-2 combines with J gene TRBJ1-5; D not certain. The germline V gene has CDR1 SGHTA and CDR2 FQGNSA. The CDR3 runs to 15 residues. In nucleotides, the CDR3 is TGCGCCAGCAGCCAAGATCAAGGGTATCGTCAGCCCCAGCATTTT. Amino acid sequence: CASSQDQGYRQPQHF.

This clonotype was seen a few times. The chain carries TRBV5-1 and TRBJ1-1; no definite D call. CDR1 is SGHRS, CDR2 YFSETQ, per germline. This CDR3 is built from 15 residues. The V and J ends lost 4 bases and 0 bases respectively, with 13 bases between them. The chain's CDR3 is CASSPRAGMNTEAFF. DNA of the CDR3: TGCGCCAGCAGCCCGCGGGCCGGGATGAACACTGAAGCTTTCTTT.

This clonotype was observed at least ten times. The J gene is TRBJ2-6, the V gene TRBV2, with D possibly TRBD1 on 5 matching bases. Germline CDR1 reads SNHLY; CDR2 reads FYNNEI. The CDR3 consists of 16 residues. Trimming removed 3 bases from V and 1 base from J, with 10 bases in between. CDR3 sequence reads: CASSDSRASGANVLTF. Written as DNA, the CDR3 is TGTGCCAGCAGTGACAGCAGGGCTTCTGGGGCCAACGTCCTGACTTTC.

This clonotype was recorded a few times. The CDR3 here is CASSQYFLLGGGANVLTF. In DNA, the CDR3 is TGTGCCAGCAGCCAGTACTTCCTGTTGGGTGGTGGGGCCAACGTCCTGACTTTC. The rearrangement uses TRBV2 and TRBJ2-6; the D is unclear. Looked up from germline, CDR1 is SNHLY and CDR2 is FYNNEI. The CDR3 length is 18 residues. V lost 6 bases, J lost 3 bases, and 21 bases lay in between.

This sequence joins TRBV10-3 and TRBJ2-6; TRBD1 matches 7 bases. V was clipped by 7 bases and J by 1 base; unmatched bases: 7. The V gene's germline CDR1 is ENHRY and CDR2 SYGVKD. The CDR3 covers 16 residues. The CDR3, as DNA: TGTGCCATCACTGGAGACAGGGTTTCTGGGGCCAACGTCCTGACTTTC. It codes for CAITGDRVSGANVLTF.

Only a few counts were recorded for this clonotype. The chain uses TRBV20-1 and TRBJ1-1; the match to TRBD1 covers 8 bases. V shed 6 bases and J 1 base; nucleotides not matched to a gene: 4. Germline V gives CDR1 DFQATT, CDR2 SNEGSKA (reference sequence). CDR3 length equals 13 residues. Written as DNA, the CDR3 is TGCAGTGCGGACAGGGAGGCGAACACTGAAGCTTTCTTT. This codes for CSADREANTEAFF.

Ten or more counts support this clonotype. V usage is TRBV20-1 and J usage is TRBJ1-4; tentatively, D is TRBD1 (5 bases). Germline V lookup: CDR1 DFQATT, CDR2 SNEGSKA (reference sequence). This CDR3 is built from 15 residues. V lost 3 bases, J lost 3 bases, and 14 bases lay in between. CDR3 residues: CSASSIGTANEKLFF. CDR3 DNA sequence: TGCAGTGCTAGTTCCATCGGGACGGCTAATGAAAAACTGTTTTTT.

This clonotype has at least ten counts. V gene TRBV15 combines with J gene TRBJ1-1, with no clear D. Between the trimmed V and J ends, which lost 3 bases and 8 bases, there was a span of 10 bases. Germline CDR1 reads LNHNV; CDR2 reads YYDKDF (reference sequence). This CDR3 has 12 residues. This chain's CDR3 is CATSSTGREAFF. CDR3 nucleotides: TGTGCCACCAGCAGTACGGGGAGAGAAGCTTTCTTT.

The rearrangement uses TRBV6-1 and TRBJ1-2; D ambiguous. The V and J ends lost 5 bases and 5 bases respectively, with 15 bases between them. Germline lookup yields CDR1 MNHNS and CDR2 SASEGT. The CDR3 length is 14 residues. CDR3 amino acids: CASSFFTVKYGYTF. The CDR3 bases are TGTGCCAGCAGTTTTTTTACGGTTAAGTATGGCTACACCTTC.

Comment on this clonotype: This may arise from a read error, as a much more abundant clone is one base away. The rearrangement joins TRBV13 to TRBJ1-1; tentatively, D is TRBD1 (6 bases). CDR3 length: 15 residues. Germline V gene data show CDR1 as PRHDT and CDR2 as FYEKMQ (reference sequence). DNA of the CDR3: TGTGCCAGCATTCAAAAGAGGACAGAGAACACTGGAGCTTTCTTT. Translation gives CASIQKRTENTGAFF.

This clonotype was detected only a few times. The rearrangement uses TRBV12-3 or TRBV12-4 and TRBJ2-5; 7 nucleotides line up with TRBD1. V lost 4 bases, J lost 4 bases, and 12 bases stayed unmatched. This CDR3 spans 16 amino acids. The CDR3 here is CASSSDRATKGETQYF. Written as DNA, the CDR3 is TGTGCCAGCAGTTCAGACAGGGCCACGAAAGGAGAGACCCAGTACTTC.